This is a list of T cell receptor beta chains from one sample in a study of cytotoxic CD8 clonotypes in ibrutinib-treated CLL. TCRdb's table, derived via immunoSEQ multiplex PCR, lists solely in-frame clones and lacks some. Counted here are about 270,000 clones, approximately 79% occurring once; the ten biggest clones make up roughly 5.7%. Specimen: PBMCs, collected at disease progression, from a patient treated with ibrutinib. The receptors originated from a human donor with chronic lymphocytic leukemia. The CDR3 runs from the conserved cysteine through the conserved F or W. The order of the fields is clone size, J gene, CDR3 length, D gene, V gene, CDR3 DNA, CDR3 protein. D genes are given only for firm matches. A row's size may be missing; if present it is once, few, many or a size class.

.,TRBJ2-7,13,.,TRBV13,TGTGCCAGCAGCTTAGGGGGACACTACGAGCAGTACTTC,CASSLGGHYEQYF
.,TRBJ2-7,11,.,TRBV2,TGTGCCAGCAGCCCCAACTACGAGCAGTACTTC,CASSPNYEQYF
.,TRBJ2-7,16,.,TRBV4-2,TGTGCCAGCAGCCAAGATCCCGCAGGTGACTCCTACGAGCAGTACTTC,CASSQDPAGDSYEQYF
.,TRBJ2-4,16,.,TRBV11-3,TGTGCCAGCAGCCCCGGCCAGGGACGAGCCAAAAACATTCAGTACTTC,CASSPGQGRAKNIQYF
once,TRBJ1-2,14,.,TRBV5-4,TGTGCCAGCAGCTTGCTCGGGGCGCGGGATGGCTACACCTTC,CASSLLGARDGYTF
.,TRBJ2-5,13,TRBD2,TRBV7-3,TGTGCCAGCAGCCCGGGGGGAAGGGAGACCCAGTACTTC,CASSPGGRETQYF
.,TRBJ1-2,16,TRBD1,TRBV7-6,TGTGCCAGCAGCTTAGGTCGGGGACAGGGGGCGTTTGGCTACACCTTC,CASSLGRGQGAFGYTF
once,TRBJ1-1,15,.,TRBV23-1,TGCGCCAGCAGTCAATCCGCGGGGGCGGACACTGAAGCTTTCTTT,CASSQSAGADTEAFF
.,TRBJ2-3,14,.,TRBV29-1,TGCAGCGTTGAAGAAGGACGGGGCGTCAGTACGCAGTATTTT,CSVEEGRGVSTQYF
.,TRBJ2-7,17,TRBD2,TRBV19,TGTGCCAGTAGTATCGGCCGACTAGCGGGGGACCCCTACGAGCAGTACTTC,CASSIGRLAGDPYEQYF
.,TRBJ2-1,17,TRBD2,TRBV9,TGTGCCAGCAGCGTCAGACTAGCGGGAGGGTCCTACAATGAGCAGTTCTTC,CASSVRLAGGSYNEQFF
few,TRBJ1-1,11,.,TRBV20-1,TGCAGTGCCCAGAACATACAGGCGGCTTTCTTT,CSAQNIQAAFF
.,TRBJ2-7,12,TRBD1,TRBV15,TGTGCCACCGGACAGGGGGCAACCGAGCAGTACTTC,CATGQGATEQYF
.,TRBJ2-1,15,.,TRBV6-5,TGTGCCAGCACCAGACTCCCCACCGCCCACAATGAGCAGTTCTTC,CASTRLPTAHNEQFF
.,TRBJ1-5,14,.,TRBV10-2,TGCGCCAGCAGTGAGACCTTCGGGAATCAGCCCCAGCATTTT,CASSETFGNQPQHF
.,TRBJ2-7,14,.,TRBV9,TGTGCCAGCAGCCCGGGACATGGGTCCTACGAGCAGTACTTC,CASSPGHGSYEQYF
.,TRBJ1-4,15,.,TRBV5-1,TGCGCCAGCAGCAGTACCGGGGGCACTAATGAAAAACTGTTTTTT,CASSSTGGTNEKLFF
once,TRBJ2-7,12,.,TRBV5-1,TGCGCCAGCAGCTTGGTGGGCTACGAGCAGTACTTC,CASSLVGYEQYF
once,TRBJ2-7,14,TRBD1,TRBV29-1,TGCAGCGTAGTTGGACAGGGGGTAATAGGCGAGCAGTACTTC,CSVVGQGVIGEQYF
.,TRBJ1-2,13,TRBD1,TRBV5-1,TGCGCCAGCAGCTTGGAGACAGGGTTGAGCTACACCTTC,CASSLETGLSYTF
.,TRBJ1-5,13,.,TRBV11-2,TGTGCCAGCAGCTTGGCGGGGGGACAGCCCCAGCATTTT,CASSLAGGQPQHF
.,TRBJ1-1,11,TRBD1,TRBV29-1,TGCAGCGGCGGACAGGGGTCGTTGGCTTTCTTT,CSGGQGSLAFF
.,TRBJ1-2,13,.,TRBV6-5,TGTGCCAGCAGTTTCAGGTTGGGCTATGGCTACACCTTC,CASSFRLGYGYTF
.,TRBJ1-2,13,TRBD1,TRBV2,TGTGCCAGCAGTTCTTGGACAGGGGACGGCTACACCTTC,CASSSWTGDGYTF
.,TRBJ2-1,18,TRBD2,TRBV9,TGTGCCAGCAGCGCCGACTCACTAGCGGGAGGAATTTACAATGAGCAGTTCTTC,CASSADSLAGGIYNEQFF
many,TRBJ2-1,15,.,TRBV10-3,TGTGCCATCAGTGAGGGTGCTCTAACCTACAATGAGCAGTTCTTC,CAISEGALTYNEQFF
.,TRBJ2-4,16,.,TRBV5-4,TGTGCCAGCAGCTTGGGGCAGGGGATAGCCAAAAACATTCAGTACTTC,CASSLGQGIAKNIQYF
.,TRBJ2-3,15,.,TRBV27,TGTGCCAGCAGTTTCGCGGGGGCCGGCACAGATACGCAGTATTTT,CASSFAGAGTDTQYF
.,TRBJ2-1,17,TRBD2,TRBV5-6,TGTGCCAGCAGCTTTCTAGCGGGGGTCGCTCGCTACAATGAGCAGTTCTTC,CASSFLAGVARYNEQFF
once,TRBJ2-7,14,TRBD1,TRBV5-1,TGCGCCAGCAGACGGGGACAGGGGTTCTACGAGCAGTACTTC,CASRRGQGFYEQYF
.,TRBJ2-2,16,.,TRBV14,TGTGCCAGCAGCCAAGTCGGGGCGCGTGACACCGGGGAGCTGTTTTTT,CASSQVGARDTGELFF
.,TRBJ1-6,15,.,TRBV6-8,TGTGCCAGGACCTGGGGAGGCGGCTATAATTCACCCCTCCACTTT,CARTWGGGYNSPLHF
.,TRBJ1-5,13,.,TRBV27,TGTGCCAGCAGTGCCCGAATTAATCAGCCCCAGCATTTT,CASSARINQPQHF
.,TRBJ2-7,14,TRBD2,TRBV27,TGTGCCAGCAGTTTTAGCGGGAAACACTACGAGCAGTACTTC,CASSFSGKHYEQYF
.,TRBJ2-3,15,.,TRBV29-1,TGCAGCGTTGCCCCAGGGGCGGTCAGCACAGATACGCAGTATTTT,CSVAPGAVSTDTQYF
few,TRBJ2-5,15,.,TRBV9,TGTGCCAGCAGCGTAGGGGGGACACTGCAAGAGACCCAGTACTTC,CASSVGGTLQETQYF
few,TRBJ1-2,13,.,TRBV14,TGTGCCAGCAGCCAAACCGGGGGCTATGGCTACACCTTC,CASSQTGGYGYTF
few,TRBJ2-3,13,TRBD1,TRBV27,TGTGCCAGCAGTCGGACAGGGTGGTATACGCAGTATTTT,CASSRTGWYTQYF
.,TRBJ2-2,15,TRBD2,TRBV10-3,TGTGCCATCAGTGCTATAGCGGGGGGCACCGGGGAGCTGTTTTTT,CAISAIAGGTGELFF
.,TRBJ2-5,12,.,TRBV18,TGTGCCAGCTCAGCCTCCCAAGAGACCCAGTACTTC,CASSASQETQYF
once,TRBJ2-7,12,.,TRBV11-2,TGTGCCAGCAGCTTAGTCGCCGGCGAGCAGTACTTC,CASSLVAGEQYF